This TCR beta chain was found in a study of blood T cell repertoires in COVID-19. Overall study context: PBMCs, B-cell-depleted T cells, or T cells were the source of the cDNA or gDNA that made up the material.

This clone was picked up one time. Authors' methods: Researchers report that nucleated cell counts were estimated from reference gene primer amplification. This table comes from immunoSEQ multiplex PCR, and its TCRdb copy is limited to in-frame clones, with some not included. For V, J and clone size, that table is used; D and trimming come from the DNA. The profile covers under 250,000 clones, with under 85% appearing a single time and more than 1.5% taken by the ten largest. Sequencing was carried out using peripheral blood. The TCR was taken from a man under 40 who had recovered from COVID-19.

In nucleotides, the CDR3 is TGTGCCAGCAGCCAAGACTCCGGGGGACCGCAGTATTTT. It is translated as CASSQDSGGPQYF. The rearrangement links TRBV4-2 to TRBJ2-3, with TRBD2 as a possible D gene (6 bases). Germline V gene sequence: CDR1 LGHNA, CDR2 YNFKEQ. The V gene lost 0 bases and the J gene lost 10 bases, with 11 bases spanning the gap. The CDR3 is 13 amino acids.